This T cell receptor beta chain was captured in a study of T cells in Graves' hyperthyroidism and ophthalmopathy. This clonotype was counted a few times. TCR beta CDR3 region amplification was performed from RNA transcripts. RT-PCR in the first round (using the HTBI primer set) targeted the TCR CDR3. TCRdb called the multiplex PCR reads again in MiXCR, with one record for every CDR3 protein. The repertoire includes some 570,000 distinct CDR3 sequences, approximately 15% of them detected once, and about 6.6% sits in the top ten. The CDR3 length is 15 residues. Trimming cost V 3 bases and J 0 bases, with 15 bases left between them. The germline gives CDR1 DFQATT, CDR2 SNEGSKA (reference sequence).

The chain employs TRBV20-1 and TRBJ2-7, with D perhaps TRBD2 (6 bases). The material sequenced was blood. The receptor was derived from a young woman with Graves' ophthalmopathy. CDR3 nucleotides: TGCAGTGCTAGGCCTCGAGGGACTTACTCCTACGAGCAGTACTTC. This translates into CSARPRGTYSYEQYF.